These T cell receptor beta chains were read from a single sample in a study of Ad26.COV2.S vaccination and SARS-CoV-2 variants. TCRdb's table, derived via immunoSEQ multiplex PCR, lists solely in-frame clones and lacks some. The table includes 200,000 to 250,000 clones, roughly 90% detected once. The specimen comprised peripheral blood, sampled in a trial of Ad26.COV2.S vaccine versus placebo. These receptor sequences come from a person aged 18-65 years who received the Ad26.COV2.S COVID-19 vaccine or a placebo. CDR3s include the opening cysteine and the closing phenylalanine or tryptophan. Fields, in order: clone size, V gene, CDR3 length, J gene, D gene, CDR3 DNA, CDR3 protein. A D gene is named only where the DNA matches it firmly. Where a row states a size, it is once, few, many or the class of an expanded clone; other rows omit it.

-	TRBV12-3/TRBV12-4	13	TRBJ2-7	-	TGTGCCAGCACCCCACGGAGTTCCTACGAGCAGTACTTC	CASTPRSSYEQYF
-	TRBV6-5	16	TRBJ1-4	TRBD1	TGTGCCAGCAGTTACACAGGGGGCGGAGGAGATGAAAAACTGTTTTTT	CASSYTGGGGDEKLFF
once	TRBV4-1	16	TRBJ2-3	-	TGCGCCAGCAGCCAAGGCCTGGGGGGGCTCACAGATACGCAGTATTTT	CASSQGLGGLTDTQYF
-	TRBV19	14	TRBJ1-2	-	TGTGCCAGTAGTATCCGGACAGTCAGCTATGGCTACACCTTC	CASSIRTVSYGYTF
-	TRBV7-2	15	TRBJ1-2	-	TGTGCCAGCAAGGTGGAGGGCTTATCGAACTATGGCTACACCTTC	CASKVEGLSNYGYTF
-	TRBV4-1	17	TRBJ1-4	-	TGCGCCAGCAGCCAAGAGGTGAGGCTAGGAACTAATGAAAAACTGTTTTTT	CASSQEVRLGTNEKLFF
-	TRBV4-3	16	TRBJ1-1	-	TGCGCCAGCAGCCAAGATTCCAGGGGATTATGGTCTGAAGCTTTCTTT	CASSQDSRGLWSEAFF
-	TRBV18	17	TRBJ2-5	TRBD1	TGTGCCAGCTCTGGAACTCTCCGGGACAGAGTCTCCGAGACCCAGTACTTC	CASSGTLRDRVSETQYF
-	TRBV28	14	TRBJ2-5	-	TGTGCCAGCAGCCCTAGGGGGAGTGAAGAGACCCAGTACTTC	CASSPRGSEETQYF
few	TRBV4-1	16	TRBJ2-1	-	TGCGCCAGCAGCCTGAAACAGGGCCGCTCCTACAATGAGCAGTTCTTC	CASSLKQGRSYNEQFF
-	TRBV7-2	14	TRBJ1-5	-	TGTGCCAGCAGCTTCTACCGGGACACGGAGCCCCAGCATTTT	CASSFYRDTEPQHF
-	TRBV7-8	15	TRBJ2-5	TRBD2	TGTGCCAGCAGCTTGGTAGCGGGGGTTCAAGAGACCCAGTACTTC	CASSLVAGVQETQYF
-	TRBV27	14	TRBJ2-3	-	TGTGCCAGCAGTTTTGGGCGAACCACAGATACGCAGTATTTT	CASSFGRTTDTQYF
-	TRBV6-2/TRBV6-3	12	TRBJ1-2	-	TGTGCCAGCAGTTCAATGAGTAGAACGGAGACCTTC	CASSSMSRTETF
-	TRBV5-1	13	TRBJ2-2	-	TGCGCCAGCCTTCCCTCGGGGGCCGGGGAGCTGTTTTTT	CASLPSGAGELFF
-	TRBV4-3	16	TRBJ2-3	-	TGCGCCAGCAGCCAAGATATCCGGGAGCGGACAGATACGCAGTATTTT	CASSQDIRERTDTQYF
-	TRBV7-2	17	TRBJ2-2	-	TGTGCCAGCAGCTTCGGGGGCACAGGGAGGTTCGCCGGGGAGCTGTTTTTT	CASSFGGTGRFAGELFF
-	TRBV7-2	12	TRBJ2-2	-	TGTGCCAGCAGCTTTGACACCGGGGAGCTGTTTTTT	CASSFDTGELFF
-	TRBV11-2	15	TRBJ1-6	-	TGTGCCAGCAGCTTAGAAGGCGGTCCGGGATCACCCCTCCACTTT	CASSLEGGPGSPLHF
-	TRBV5-5	18	TRBJ1-6	TRBD1	TGTGCCAGCAGCTTAGGCCTCGGGACAGGGACTTTGGGTTCACCCCTCCACTTT	CASSLGLGTGTLGSPLHF
-	TRBV7-2	14	TRBJ1-6	TRBD1	TGTGCCAGCAGCTGGGACAGGGGCCGATCACCCCTCCACTTT	CASSWDRGRSPLHF
few	TRBV2	16	TRBJ1-1	-	TGTGCCAGCAGTGATAGGGTTTCGCTTAGAAACACTGAAGCTTTCTTT	CASSDRVSLRNTEAFF
-	TRBV5-1	17	TRBJ2-1	-	TGCGCCAGCAGCTTGGGTGGCGGCACACCAACCTACAATGAGCAGTTCTTC	CASSLGGGTPTYNEQFF
-	TRBV7-2	18	TRBJ2-6	-	TGTGCCAGCAGCTTGAACCCCTGGGGGGGCCCTGGGGCCAACGTCCTGACTTTC	CASSLNPWGGPGANVLTF
-	TRBV6-5	16	TRBJ2-5	TRBD1	TGTGCCAGCAGTTACCGTGCCGAAGGGGGCGTCGAGACCCAGTACTTC	CASSYRAEGGVETQYF
-	TRBV27	15	TRBJ1-5	TRBD1	TGTGCCAGCAGTTCCCTCGGACAGGGCTGGCAGCCCCAGCATTTT	CASSSLGQGWQPQHF
once	TRBV6-6	13	TRBJ2-5	-	TGTGCCAGTTGCAGGGACAACGAAGAGACCCAGTACTTC	CASCRDNEETQYF
-	TRBV19	13	TRBJ2-7	-	TGTGCCAGTAGTGGACAGCCCCTAGGCGAGCAGTACTTC	CASSGQPLGEQYF
once	TRBV5-1	16	TRBJ2-3	TRBD2	TGCGCCAGCAGCTTTATGGTAGCGGGGCGCACAGATACGCAGTATTTT	CASSFMVAGRTDTQYF
-	TRBV28	15	TRBJ1-5	TRBD1	TGTGCCAGCAGTTTGGAGACAGGGGGCAGTCAGCCCCAGCATTTT	CASSLETGGSQPQHF
-	TRBV28	16	TRBJ2-6	-	TGTGCCAGCAGTTCCGTACTACCTTCTGGGGCCAACGTCCTGACTTTC	CASSSVLPSGANVLTF
-	TRBV6-6	15	TRBJ2-5	-	TGTGCCAGCAGGGGACCCGACAGGGAGGGAGAGACCCAGTACTTC	CASRGPDREGETQYF
-	TRBV20-1	14	TRBJ2-2	TRBD2	TGCAGTGCTAGTCGGCTAGCGGGGACCGGGGAGCTGTTTTTT	CSASRLAGTGELFF
-	TRBV6-5	15	TRBJ1-4	TRBD1	TGTGCCAGCAAGATTAGACAGGGGGCGCGAGAAAAACTGTTTTTT	CASKIRQGAREKLFF
-	TRBV7-2	18	TRBJ2-3	TRBD2	TGTGCCAGCAGCTTAGAGGGGACTAGCGGGGGAGCAGTGGATACGCAGTATTTT	CASSLEGTSGGAVDTQYF
few	TRBV4-2	16	TRBJ2-3	TRBD2	TGTGCCAGCAGCCAAGAGATAGCGGGACATGTAGATACGCAGTATTTT	CASSQEIAGHVDTQYF
-	TRBV30	13	TRBJ2-7	-	TGTGCCTGGAGTATTCTGACTACACGCGAGCAGTACTTC	CAWSILTTREQYF
-	TRBV29-1	13	TRBJ2-7	TRBD1	TGCAGCGTTGAAGGGACAGGGACTTACGAGCAGTACTTC	CSVEGTGTYEQYF
-	TRBV24-1	16	TRBJ2-1	TRBD2	TGTGCCACCAGTGCAAGCGGGAGGGAATTATACAATGAGCAGTTCTTC	CATSASGRELYNEQFF
-	TRBV5-8	14	TRBJ1-1	-	TGTGCCAGCAGCCTGTTTCGTGGGTTAGCTGAAGCTTTCTTT	CASSLFRGLAEAFF
once	TRBV6-6	18	TRBJ2-3	-	TGTGCCAGCAGTCCTCTCCGTCCCACTATTCTGAGCACAGATACGCAGTATTTT	CASSPLRPTILSTDTQYF
-	TRBV20-1	10	TRBJ2-1	-	TGCAGTGCTTTAGAAAATGAGCAGTTCTTC	CSALENEQFF
-	TRBV3-1/TRBV3-2	15	TRBJ2-2	-	TGTGCCAGCAGCCAAGAAGCAGCGAACACCGGGGAGCTGTTTTTT	CASSQEAANTGELFF
-	TRBV19	16	TRBJ2-2	-	TGTGCCAGTAGTCCTCTTAGTCAACAGGGCACCGGGGAGCTGTTTTTT	CASSPLSQQGTGELFF
-	TRBV3-1/TRBV3-2	15	TRBJ2-5	-	TGTGCCAGCAGCCAAGATCGGATTCCCCAAGAGACCCAGTACTTC	CASSQDRIPQETQYF
-	TRBV28	14	TRBJ1-2	TRBD1	TGTGCCAGCAGTTTAGGGACAGCTAACTATGGCTACACCTTC	CASSLGTANYGYTF
-	TRBV5-1	15	TRBJ2-7	TRBD2	TGCGCCAGCAGCTTAGCGGGATCTAGCTCCTACGAGCAGTACTTC	CASSLAGSSSYEQYF
-	TRBV7-2	14	TRBJ2-1	TRBD1	TGTGCCAGCAGCTTATTTCAGGGGGCAAATGAGCAGTTCTTC	CASSLFQGANEQFF
-	TRBV5-6	14	TRBJ1-1	-	TGTGCCAGCAGCTTGGCGAGGGGGAACACTGAAGCTTTCTTT	CASSLARGNTEAFF
-	TRBV6-2/TRBV6-3	18	TRBJ2-4	TRBD2	TGTGCCAGCAGTTACTCTCGGGGGGAGGGGCTGGCCAAAAACATTCAGTACTTC	CASSYSRGEGLAKNIQYF